This T cell receptor beta chain was sequenced in a study of Graves' ophthalmopathy and Graves' hyperthyroidism. General observations from the study: A model of 13 signatures distinguished ophthalmopathy from stable hyperthyroidism at around 90% sensitivity and roughly 82% specificity.

Investigators amplified TCR beta CDR3 regions from RNA transcripts. RT-PCR was first run with HTBI primers, then multiplex PCR in a second round. TCRdb redid the calling of the multiplex PCR reads with MiXCR, one entry per CDR3 protein. The data show 500,000 to 800,000 distinct CDR3 sequences, roughly two fifths seen once. With respect to this clonotype: As yet, its antigen is unknown.

Ophthalmopathy donors were characterized by moderate-to-severe activity, CAS of at least 3, NOSPECS of at least 4, and duration under 3 months. Germline CDR1 reads SQVTM; CDR2 reads ANQGSEA. There are 10 residues in the CDR3. V lost 8 bases and J lost 6, with 10 bases in between. This chain joins TRBV29-1 and TRBJ1-2; D not certain. The TCR was taken from an adult man with Graves' ophthalmopathy. Source material: peripheral blood. DNA for the CDR3: TGCAGCTTAGCGCGGGATGGCTACACCTTC. Its translation: CSLARDGYTF.